This is a list of T cell receptor beta chains from one sample in a study of cytomegalovirus exposure and HLA in healthy donors. Method: immunoSEQ multiplex PCR; TCRdb's copy keeps in-frame clones and lacks some. The repertoire holds under 250,000 clones, with around 85% as singletons. What was sequenced was PBMCs. These receptors came from a human donor in good health. Both conserved end residues are part of each CDR3. D genes are given only for firm matches. Not all rows give a size; the values are once, few, many and, for expanded clones, a class.

D: TRBD2
V: TRBV10-3
size: NA
J: TRBJ2-2
CDR3: CAISETGGPGTGELFF
DNA: TGTGCCATCAGTGAGACGGGAGGGCCCGGAACCGGGGAGCTGTTTTTT

D: TRBD2
V: TRBV6-5
size: NA
J: TRBJ2-1
CDR3: CASSLGLAGGPHEQFF
DNA: TGTGCCAGCAGTTTGGGACTAGCGGGAGGGCCTCATGAGCAGTTCTTC

D: TRBD1
V: TRBV28
size: NA
J: TRBJ1-5
CDR3: CASIQALGQANQPQHF
DNA: TGTGCCAGCATCCAAGCCCTCGGACAGGCGAATCAGCCCCAGCATTTT

D: NA
V: TRBV25-1
size: NA
J: TRBJ2-1
CDR3: CASRSDFQDEQFF
DNA: TGTGCCAGCAGGTCGGACTTCCAGGATGAGCAGTTCTTC

D: NA
V: TRBV9
size: NA
J: TRBJ2-6
CDR3: CASSETPGIPGANVLTF
DNA: TGTGCCAGCAGCGAGACCCCCGGGATCCCTGGGGCCAACGTCCTGACTTTC

D: TRBD1
V: TRBV23-1
size: once
J: TRBJ2-7
CDR3: CASSPGQDRVGEQYF
DNA: TGCGCCAGCAGTCCCGGACAGGACAGGGTCGGCGAGCAGTACTTC

D: NA
V: TRBV19
size: few
J: TRBJ2-2
CDR3: CASRGHSKRDTGELFF
DNA: TGTGCCAGTAGGGGACACTCAAAAAGGGACACCGGGGAGCTGTTTTTT

D: NA
V: TRBV7-8
size: once
J: TRBJ2-5
CDR3: CASSRTDRGGQETQYF
DNA: TGTGCCAGCAGCAGGACTGACAGAGGGGGACAAGAGACCCAGTACTTC

D: TRBD1
V: TRBV2
size: NA
J: TRBJ2-5
CDR3: CARQRDREGTQYF
DNA: TGTGCCCGACAGAGGGACAGGGAGGGGACCCAGTACTTC

D: NA
V: TRBV6-1
size: NA
J: TRBJ2-1
CDR3: CASHAGFEQFF
DNA: TGTGCCAGCCACGCGGGTTTTGAGCAGTTCTTC

D: NA
V: TRBV18
size: NA
J: TRBJ1-6
CDR3: CASSPPESNSPLHF
DNA: TGTGCCAGCTCACCCCCGGAGAGTAATTCACCCCTCCACTTT

D: TRBD2
V: TRBV7-9
size: NA
J: TRBJ2-7
CDR3: CASSLTGLAAEQYF
DNA: TGTGCCAGCAGCTTGACGGGACTAGCTGCCGAGCAGTACTTC

D: TRBD2
V: TRBV9
size: NA
J: TRBJ2-1
CDR3: CASSSSGSGYNEQFF
DNA: TGTGCCAGCAGCTCAAGCGGGAGTGGGTACAATGAGCAGTTCTTC

D: TRBD2
V: TRBV4-2
size: NA
J: TRBJ2-3
CDR3: CASSQELNAAGGLGTQYF
DNA: TGTGCCAGCAGCCAAGAATTGAACGCAGCGGGAGGGCTCGGTACGCAGTATTTT

D: NA
V: TRBV19
size: NA
J: TRBJ2-7
CDR3: CASSIGGNYEQYF
DNA: TGTGCCAGTAGTATCGGCGGGAACTACGAGCAGTACTTC

D: TRBD2
V: TRBV29-1
size: NA
J: TRBJ2-3
CDR3: CSVEEAGVSATQYF
DNA: TGCAGCGTTGAAGAAGCGGGAGTATCCGCTACGCAGTATTTT

D: NA
V: TRBV5-4
size: NA
J: TRBJ2-3
CDR3: CASSSGKSVPDTQYF
DNA: TGTGCCAGCAGCTCAGGGAAATCGGTCCCAGATACGCAGTATTTT

D: NA
V: TRBV7-9
size: NA
J: TRBJ1-1
CDR3: CASSLAFGGGTEAFF
DNA: TGTGCCAGCAGCTTAGCGTTTGGGGGCGGCACTGAAGCTTTCTTT

D: NA
V: TRBV5-8
size: NA
J: TRBJ2-1
CDR3: CASSFGWGPYNEQFF
DNA: TGTGCCAGCAGCTTCGGCTGGGGCCCATACAATGAGCAGTTCTTC

D: TRBD2
V: TRBV7-9
size: NA
J: TRBJ2-7
CDR3: CASGLAGVHEQYF
DNA: TGTGCCAGCGGCCTAGCGGGAGTACACGAGCAGTACTTC

D: TRBD1
V: TRBV29-1
size: NA
J: TRBJ2-1
CDR3: CSFRGGFNEQFF
DNA: TGCAGCTTCCGAGGGGGCTTCAATGAGCAGTTCTTC

D: NA
V: TRBV7-7
size: NA
J: TRBJ1-1
CDR3: CASSLRENTEAFF
DNA: TGTGCTAGCAGCTTACGCGAGAACACTGAAGCTTTCTTT

D: NA
V: TRBV15
size: NA
J: TRBJ2-1
CDR3: CATSPRDKGHNEQFF
DNA: TGTGCCACCAGCCCTAGAGATAAAGGCCACAATGAGCAGTTCTTC

D: TRBD1
V: TRBV28
size: NA
J: TRBJ1-1
CDR3: CASSFSRDSQAFF
DNA: TGTGCCAGCAGTTTTTCCCGGGACAGCCAAGCTTTCTTT

D: NA
V: TRBV18
size: NA
J: TRBJ2-2
CDR3: CASSPPTTGELFF
DNA: TGTGCCAGCTCACCACCGACAACCGGGGAGCTGTTTTTT

D: NA
V: TRBV7-9
size: NA
J: TRBJ2-7
CDR3: CASSLVGGGATTYEQYF
DNA: TGTGCCAGCAGCTTAGTCGGAGGGGGCGCGACCACCTACGAGCAGTACTTC

D: NA
V: TRBV28
size: NA
J: TRBJ1-5
CDR3: CASSPFGQSVVNQPQHF
DNA: TGTGCCAGCAGTCCCTTCGGACAGTCAGTAGTCAATCAGCCCCAGCATTTT

D: TRBD2
V: TRBV13
size: NA
J: TRBJ2-1
CDR3: CASSSGTSVNEQFF
DNA: TGTGCCAGCAGCTCCGGGACTAGCGTCAATGAGCAGTTCTTC

D: TRBD2
V: TRBV30
size: NA
J: TRBJ2-3
CDR3: CGAASGSHRGGTQYF
DNA: TGTGGGGCCGCCAGCGGGAGTCACCGGGGAGGTACGCAGTATTTT

D: NA
V: TRBV7-2
size: NA
J: TRBJ2-6
CDR3: CASSLRDTFYYSGANVLTF
DNA: TGTGCCAGCAGCCTTCGGGACACCTTTTATTACTCTGGGGCCAACGTCCTGACTTTC

D: TRBD1
V: TRBV5-1
size: few
J: TRBJ1-1
CDR3: CASSGGSGGRTEAFF
DNA: TGCGCCAGCAGCGGGGGATCAGGGGGCAGGACTGAAGCTTTCTTT

D: NA
V: TRBV10-2
size: NA
J: TRBJ1-1
CDR3: CASSESGSGAEAFF
DNA: TGCGCCAGCAGTGAGTCGGGCAGCGGCGCTGAAGCTTTCTTT

D: TRBD2
V: TRBV2
size: NA
J: TRBJ2-7
CDR3: CASSEAFVGDYSTYEQYF
DNA: TGTGCCAGCAGTGAAGCTTTCGTCGGGGACTACTCGACCTACGAGCAGTACTTC

D: TRBD1
V: TRBV7-9
size: NA
J: TRBJ1-1
CDR3: CASSLGQARGTEAFF
DNA: TGTGCCAGCAGCCTGGGACAGGCTCGGGGGACTGAAGCTTTCTTT

D: TRBD1
V: TRBV5-5
size: NA
J: TRBJ2-5
CDR3: CASSSKHRDRRLETQYF
DNA: TGTGCCAGCAGTTCTAAACACCGGGACAGGCGTTTGGAGACCCAGTACTTC